This entry concerns a single T cell receptor (beta chain). Its antigen is not identified. 60 Vbeta and 13 Jbeta primers were used in PCR. Here immunoSEQ multiplex PCR was the method, and the copy in TCRdb shows in-frame clones only, minus some. The sample lists 150,000 to 200,000 clones; 70% to 80% were seen once. This specimen comes from a study of cytomegalovirus exposure and HLA in healthy donors. Points from the study as a whole: Later genetic work tied a missense DCLRE1C variant to beta-chain V and J trimming. Researchers reportedly found TCR beta sequences accurately predicted most subjects' HLA-A and HLA-B alleles. The productive fraction for most TCR beta V segments was about 87% or about 30% in an earlier analysis.

This CDR3 is built from 17 residues. V shed 1 base and J 7 bases; nucleotides not matched to a gene: 10. Germline CDR1 reads SEHNR; CDR2 reads FQNEAQ (reference sequence). The origin of this receptor is a girl between 5 and 17 years old in good health and CMV-seropositive. The V and J genes are TRBV7-9 and TRBJ2-7; 13 bases map to TRBD2. Input material: PBMCs. The CDR3 DNA sequence: TGTGCCAGCAGCTTAGTCGCAACTAGCGGGGGGGCTGGAGAGCAGTACTTC. As protein: CASSLVATSGGAGEQYF.